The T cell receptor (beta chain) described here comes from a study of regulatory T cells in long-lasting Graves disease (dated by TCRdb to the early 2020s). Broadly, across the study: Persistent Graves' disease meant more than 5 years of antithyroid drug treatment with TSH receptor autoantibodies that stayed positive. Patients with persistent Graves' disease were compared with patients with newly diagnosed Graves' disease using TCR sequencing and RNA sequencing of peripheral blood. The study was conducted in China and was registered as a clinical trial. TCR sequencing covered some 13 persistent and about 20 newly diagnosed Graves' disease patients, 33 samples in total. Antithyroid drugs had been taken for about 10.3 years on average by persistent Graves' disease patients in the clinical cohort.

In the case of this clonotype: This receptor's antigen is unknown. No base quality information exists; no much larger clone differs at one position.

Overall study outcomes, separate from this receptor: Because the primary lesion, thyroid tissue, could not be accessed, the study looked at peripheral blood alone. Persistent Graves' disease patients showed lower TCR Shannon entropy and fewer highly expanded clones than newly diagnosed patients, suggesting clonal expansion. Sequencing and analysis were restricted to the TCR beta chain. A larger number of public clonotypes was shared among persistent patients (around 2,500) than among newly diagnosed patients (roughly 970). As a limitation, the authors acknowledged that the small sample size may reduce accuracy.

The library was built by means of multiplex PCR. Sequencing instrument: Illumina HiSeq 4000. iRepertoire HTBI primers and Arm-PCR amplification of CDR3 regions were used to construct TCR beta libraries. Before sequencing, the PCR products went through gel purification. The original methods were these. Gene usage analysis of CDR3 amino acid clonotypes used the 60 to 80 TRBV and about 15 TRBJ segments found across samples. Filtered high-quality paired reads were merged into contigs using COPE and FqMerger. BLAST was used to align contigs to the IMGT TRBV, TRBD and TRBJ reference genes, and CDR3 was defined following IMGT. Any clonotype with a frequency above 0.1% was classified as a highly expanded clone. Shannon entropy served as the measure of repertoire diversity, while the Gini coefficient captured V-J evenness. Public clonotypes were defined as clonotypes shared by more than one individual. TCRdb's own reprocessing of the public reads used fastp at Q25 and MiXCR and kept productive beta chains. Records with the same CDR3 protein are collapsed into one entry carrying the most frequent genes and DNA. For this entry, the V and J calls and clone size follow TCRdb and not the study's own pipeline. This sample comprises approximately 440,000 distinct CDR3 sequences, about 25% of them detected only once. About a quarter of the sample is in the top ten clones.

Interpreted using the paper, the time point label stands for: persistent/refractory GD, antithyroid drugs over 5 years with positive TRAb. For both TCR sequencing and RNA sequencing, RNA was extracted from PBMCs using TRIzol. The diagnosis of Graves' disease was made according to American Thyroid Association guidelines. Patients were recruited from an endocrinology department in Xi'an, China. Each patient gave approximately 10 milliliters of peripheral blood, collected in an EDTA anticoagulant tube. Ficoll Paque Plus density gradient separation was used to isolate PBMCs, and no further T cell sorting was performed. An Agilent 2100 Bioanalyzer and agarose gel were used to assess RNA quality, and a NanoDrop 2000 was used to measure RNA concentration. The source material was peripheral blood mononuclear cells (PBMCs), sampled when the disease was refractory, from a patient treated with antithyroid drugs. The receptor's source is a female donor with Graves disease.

The bases are TGTGCCAGCAGCAATCTAGCGGGAGGGCTCGGGGAGCTGTTTTTT. It encodes CASSNLAGGLGELFF. The chain uses TRBV7-8 and TRBJ2-2, with 12 bases in between that match TRBD2. Relative to germline, V is missing 5 bases and J is missing 7 bases, with 5 bases of the junction outside any gene match. The germline V gene supplies CDR1 SGHVS and CDR2 FQNEAQ. CDR3 length: 15 amino acids, cysteine to phenylalanine. Only CDR3 DNA is held: 45 bases, read in frame from base 1.